This T cell receptor (beta chain) derives from a study of OX40 agonist ivuxolimab in advanced cancers. Study-wide results and limits: At 0.1 to 3.0 mg/kg, clonal expansion of CD4+ and CD8+ blood T cells had occurred by week 6.

Some clones are missing from TCRdb's copy, which holds only in-frame ones; the method was immunoSEQ multiplex PCR. This table holds under 90,000 clones, about 86% found once. To note about this clone: The target antigen is unknown.

Trimming shortened V by 5 bases and J by 2 bases, and 9 bases separated the two germline ends. The CDR3 totals 13 residues. The germline gives CDR1 KGHSH, CDR2 LQKENI. The chain is built from TRBV18 and TRBJ2-5; D could derive from TRBD1 or TRBD2 (5 bases each). This clonotype originated in an adult with an advanced solid tumor such as melanoma, head and neck, liver or kidney cancer. The sample consisted of CD4+ or CD8+ T cells sorted from blood, taken in a trial of the OX40 agonist ivuxolimab. CDR3: CASSRGRQETQYF. Written as DNA, the CDR3 is TGTGCCAGCTCAAGGGGACGGCAAGAGACCCAGTACTTC.